This T cell receptor beta chain was documented in a study of OX40 agonist ivuxolimab in advanced cancers. Study-wide context: Patients were treated with ivuxolimab, an agonistic anti-OX40 (CD134) antibody. Whole-study results and caveats: Normalized T-cell clonal expansion was also low in some nonresponders.

Looked up from germline, CDR1 is SGHTA and CDR2 is FQGTGA. This CDR3 region has 12 residues. Trimming shortened V by 1 base and J by 6 bases, and 7 bases separated the two germline ends. Sequencing used immunoSEQ multiplex PCR; TCRdb keeps in-frame clones, though not all of them. The data contain about 120,000 clones, around 93% of them singletons. Sampling times: baseline, cycle 4 day 1, cycle 7 day 1. With regard to this clone: Its antigen is as yet unknown.

The sequences come from CD4+ or CD8+ T cells sorted from blood, collected in a trial of the OX40 agonist ivuxolimab. The rearrangement joins TRBV7-3 to TRBJ2-7; D gene uncertain. This receptor was identified in an adult with an advanced solid tumor such as melanoma, head and neck, liver or kidney cancer. CDR3 DNA: TGTGCCAGCAGCTTAAGGTTAGGCGAGCAGTACTTC. It specifies CASSLRLGEQYF. The full variable domain, its missing parts supplied by reference TRBV7-3 and TRBJ2-7, is GAGVSQTPSNKVTEKGKYVELRCDPISGHTALYWYRQSLGQGPEFLIYFQGTGAADDSGLPNDRFFAVRPEGSVSTLKIQRTERGDSAVYLCASSLRLGEQYFGPGTRLTVT.